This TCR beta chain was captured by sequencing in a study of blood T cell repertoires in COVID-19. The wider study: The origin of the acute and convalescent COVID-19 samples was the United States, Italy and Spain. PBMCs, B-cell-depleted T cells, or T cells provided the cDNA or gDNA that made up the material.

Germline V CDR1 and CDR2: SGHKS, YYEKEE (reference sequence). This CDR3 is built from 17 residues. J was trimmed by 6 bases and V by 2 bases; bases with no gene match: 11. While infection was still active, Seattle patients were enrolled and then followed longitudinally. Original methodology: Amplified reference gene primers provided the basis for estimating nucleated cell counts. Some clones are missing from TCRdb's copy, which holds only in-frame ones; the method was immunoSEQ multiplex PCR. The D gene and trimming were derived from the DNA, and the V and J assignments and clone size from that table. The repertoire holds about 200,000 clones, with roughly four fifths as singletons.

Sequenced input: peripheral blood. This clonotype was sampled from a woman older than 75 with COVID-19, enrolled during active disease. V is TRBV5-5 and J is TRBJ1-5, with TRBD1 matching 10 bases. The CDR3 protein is CASSFLPGQGTSQPQHF. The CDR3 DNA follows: TGTGCCAGCAGCTTCCTACCGGGACAGGGGACGAGTCAGCCCCAGCATTTT.